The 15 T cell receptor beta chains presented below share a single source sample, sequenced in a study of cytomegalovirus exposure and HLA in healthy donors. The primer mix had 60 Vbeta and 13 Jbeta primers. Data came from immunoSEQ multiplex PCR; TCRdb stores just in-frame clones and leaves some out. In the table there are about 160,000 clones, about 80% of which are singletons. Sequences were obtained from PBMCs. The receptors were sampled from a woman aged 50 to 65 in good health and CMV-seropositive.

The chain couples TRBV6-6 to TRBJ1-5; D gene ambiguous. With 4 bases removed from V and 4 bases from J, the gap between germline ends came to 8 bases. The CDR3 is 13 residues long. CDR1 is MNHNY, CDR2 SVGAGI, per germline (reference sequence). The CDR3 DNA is TGTGCCAGCAGTTTCCCCAGGAATCAGCCCCAGCATTTT. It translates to CASSFPRNQPQHF.

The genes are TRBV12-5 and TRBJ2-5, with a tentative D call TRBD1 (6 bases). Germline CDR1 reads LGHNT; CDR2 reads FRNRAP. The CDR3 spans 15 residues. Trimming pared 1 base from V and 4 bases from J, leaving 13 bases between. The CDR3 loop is CASGLEQGQIETQYF. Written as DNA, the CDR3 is TGTGCTAGTGGTTTGGAACAGGGTCAGATAGAGACCCAGTACTTC. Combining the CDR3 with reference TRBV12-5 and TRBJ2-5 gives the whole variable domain DARVTQTPRHKVTEMGQEVTMRCQPILGHNTVFWYRQTMMQGLELLAYFRNRAPLDDSGMPKDRFSAEMPDATLATLKIQPSEPRDSAVYFCASGLEQGQIETQYFGPGTRLLVL.

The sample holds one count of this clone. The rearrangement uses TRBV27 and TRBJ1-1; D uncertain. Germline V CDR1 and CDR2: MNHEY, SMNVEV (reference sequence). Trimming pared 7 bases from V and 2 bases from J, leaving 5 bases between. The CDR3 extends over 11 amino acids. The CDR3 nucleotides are TGTGCCAGCAACGGTAACACTGAAGCTTTCTTT. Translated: CASNGNTEAFF.

Here the CDR3 reads CASSSRQGAFLTDTQYF. As DNA, the CDR3 is TGTGCCAGCAGTTCTAGACAGGGGGCTTTTTTGACAGATACGCAGTATTTT. The chain couples TRBV28 to TRBJ2-3, with 10 bases fitting TRBD1. The V gene's germline CDR1 is MDHEN and CDR2 SYDVKM. With V trimmed by 4 bases and J by 3 bases, 10 bases remained unmatched. The CDR3 has 17 amino acids.

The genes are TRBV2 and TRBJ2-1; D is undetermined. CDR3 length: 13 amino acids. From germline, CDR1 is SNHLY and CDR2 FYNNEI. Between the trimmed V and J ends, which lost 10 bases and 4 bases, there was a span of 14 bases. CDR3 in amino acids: CATATSSYNEQFF. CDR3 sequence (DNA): TGTGCCACGGCGACAAGTTCATACAATGAGCAGTTCTTC.

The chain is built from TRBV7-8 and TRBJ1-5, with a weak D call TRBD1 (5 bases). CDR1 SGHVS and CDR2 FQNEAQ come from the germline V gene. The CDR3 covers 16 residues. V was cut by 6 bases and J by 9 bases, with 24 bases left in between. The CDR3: CASSLGLGHPGGPQHF. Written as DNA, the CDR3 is TGTGCCAGCAGTCTTGGTTTGGGGCACCCCGGTGGGCCCCAGCATTTT.

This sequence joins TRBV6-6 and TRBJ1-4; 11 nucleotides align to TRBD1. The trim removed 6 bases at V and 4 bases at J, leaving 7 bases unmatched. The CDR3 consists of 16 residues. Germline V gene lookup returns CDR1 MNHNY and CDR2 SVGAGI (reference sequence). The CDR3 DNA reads TGTGCCAGCAGGTCGGACAGGGGGCGGATTAATGAAAAACTGTTTTTT. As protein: CASRSDRGRINEKLFF.

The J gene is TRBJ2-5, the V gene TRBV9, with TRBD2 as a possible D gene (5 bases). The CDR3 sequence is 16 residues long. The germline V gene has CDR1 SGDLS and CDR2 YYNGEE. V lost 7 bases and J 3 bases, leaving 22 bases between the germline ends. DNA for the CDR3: TGTGCCAGCGGAAAGAGAGGGCAGTCCCTTAAAGAGACCCAGTACTTC. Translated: CASGKRGQSLKETQYF.

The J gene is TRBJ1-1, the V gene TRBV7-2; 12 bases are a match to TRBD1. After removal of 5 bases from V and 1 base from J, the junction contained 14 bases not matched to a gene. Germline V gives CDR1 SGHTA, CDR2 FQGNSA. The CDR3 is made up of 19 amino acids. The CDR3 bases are TGTGCCAGCAGCACCCCCGCCGGGACAGGGGGCTCTGGGAACACTGAAGCTTTCTTT. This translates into CASSTPAGTGGSGNTEAFF.

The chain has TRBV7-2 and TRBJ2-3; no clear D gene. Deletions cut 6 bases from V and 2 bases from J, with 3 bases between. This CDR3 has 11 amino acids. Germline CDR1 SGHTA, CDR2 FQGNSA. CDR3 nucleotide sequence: TGTGCCAGCAGTTACACAGATACGCAGTATTTT. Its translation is CASSYTDTQYF.

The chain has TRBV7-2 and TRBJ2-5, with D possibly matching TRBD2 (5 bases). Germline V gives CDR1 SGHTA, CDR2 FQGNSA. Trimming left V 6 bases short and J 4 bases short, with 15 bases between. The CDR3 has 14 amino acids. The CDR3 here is CASRRGLGGETQYF. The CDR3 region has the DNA TGTGCCAGCAGGCGAGGACTGGGCGGAGAGACCCAGTACTTC.

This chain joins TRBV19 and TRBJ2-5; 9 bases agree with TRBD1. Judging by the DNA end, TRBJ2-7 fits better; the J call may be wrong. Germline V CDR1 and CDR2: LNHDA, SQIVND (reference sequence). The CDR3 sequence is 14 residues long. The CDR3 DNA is TGTGCCAGTAGTATAGCACAGGGGGCCCACGAGCAGTACTTC. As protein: CASSIAQGAHEQYF.

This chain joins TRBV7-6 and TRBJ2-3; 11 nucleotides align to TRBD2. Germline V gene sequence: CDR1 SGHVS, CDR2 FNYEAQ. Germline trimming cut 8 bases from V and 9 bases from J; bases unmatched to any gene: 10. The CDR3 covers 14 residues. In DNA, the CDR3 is TGTGCCAGCGGGTCACTAGCGGGGGTCCAGACGCAGTATTTT. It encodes CASGSLAGVQTQYF. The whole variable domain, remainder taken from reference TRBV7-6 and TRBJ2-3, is GAGVSQSPRYKVTKRGQDVALRCDPISGHVSLYWYRQALGQGPEFLTYFNYEAQQDKSGLPNDRFSAERPEGSISTLTIQRTEQRDSAMYRCASGSLAGVQTQYFGPGTRLTVL.

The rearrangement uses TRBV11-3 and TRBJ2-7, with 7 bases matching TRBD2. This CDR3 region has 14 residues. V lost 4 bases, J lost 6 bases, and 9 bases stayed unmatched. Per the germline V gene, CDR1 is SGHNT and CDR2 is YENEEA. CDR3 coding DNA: TGTGCCAGCAGCTCGAGCGGGATTCGGGGCGAGCAGTACTTC. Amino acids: CASSSSGIRGEQYF.

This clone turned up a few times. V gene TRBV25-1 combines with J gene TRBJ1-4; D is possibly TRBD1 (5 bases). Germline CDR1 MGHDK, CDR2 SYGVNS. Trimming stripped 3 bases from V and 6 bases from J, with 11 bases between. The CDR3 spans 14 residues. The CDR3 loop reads CASSDKTVDEKLFF. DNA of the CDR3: TGTGCCAGCAGTGATAAGACAGTAGATGAAAAACTGTTTTTT.